This record covers a single T cell receptor beta chain. The germline CDR1 and CDR2 sequences are SGHAT and FQNNGV. This CDR3 contains 14 residues. The junction had 5 bases not matched to a gene; V was cut back by 1 base and J by 11 bases. A multiplex PCR was run with 60 Vbeta primers and 13 Jbeta primers. Using immunoSEQ multiplex PCR, the repertoire was profiled, and TCRdb retains in-frame clones only, with some absent. Of approximately 210,000 clones listed, around 87% are singletons. This entry belongs to a study of cytomegalovirus exposure and HLA in healthy donors. The V gene is TRBV11-2, the J gene TRBJ2-1; TRBD1 matches 10 bases. The TCR was taken from a man between 25 and 39 years old in good health and CMV-seronegative. Source material: PBMCs. CDR3: CASSLAGTGVKQFF. As DNA, the CDR3 is TGTGCCAGCAGCTTAGCCGGGACAGGGGTAAAGCAGTTCTTC.